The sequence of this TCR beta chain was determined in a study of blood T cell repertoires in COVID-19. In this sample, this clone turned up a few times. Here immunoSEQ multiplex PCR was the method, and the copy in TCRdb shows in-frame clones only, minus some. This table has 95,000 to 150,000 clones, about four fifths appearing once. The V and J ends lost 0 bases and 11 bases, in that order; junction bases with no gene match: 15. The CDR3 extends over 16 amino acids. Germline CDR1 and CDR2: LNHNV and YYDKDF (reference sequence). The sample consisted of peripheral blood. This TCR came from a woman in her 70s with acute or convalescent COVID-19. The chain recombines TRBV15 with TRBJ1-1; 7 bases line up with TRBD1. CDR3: CATSRDSGTALRFAFF. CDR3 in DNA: TGTGCCACCAGCAGAGATTCAGGGACAGCCCTTCGGTTTGCTTTCTTT.